The rows below give T cell receptor beta chains drawn from one sample of a study of vaccination and CD4 T cells after COVID-19. These receptors' targets are unknown. From the PCR reads, TCRdb called clonotypes with MiXCR, one entry per CDR3 protein. The table has about 15,000 distinct CDR3 sequences, under 60% seen once. The sample consisted of cultured CD4+ T cells from blood, taken after SARS-CoV-2 vaccination. The receptors shown here come from a human donor with COVID-19. Both conserved end residues are part of each CDR3. The D gene is left open where the match is weak. The size entry is marked missing in some rows and otherwise reads once, few, many or a size class.

few | TRBJ2-1 | TRBD1 | TRBV15 | CATSRDRGGDEQFF | TGTGCCACGAGCAGGGACAGGGGAGGTGATGAGCAGTTCTTC
- | TRBJ2-5 | TRBD2 | TRBV7-6 | CASSPGLAGAETQYF | TGTGCCAGCAGCCCGGGACTAGCGGGGGCGGAGACCCAGTACTTC
few | TRBJ2-3 | TRBD2 | TRBV20-1 | CSAASGGEDTQYF | TGCAGTGCAGCTAGCGGGGGAGAAGATACGCAGTATTTT
few | TRBJ2-7 | TRBD2 | TRBV6-2/TRBV6-3 | CASRGLAIYEQYF | TGTGCCAGCAGAGGACTAGCGATCTACGAGCAGTACTTC
once | TRBJ1-5 | TRBD1 | TRBV20-1 | CSARIPGQGAPQHF | TGCAGTGCGAGGATTCCGGGACAGGGGGCGCCCCAGCATTTT
few | TRBJ2-5 | - | TRBV7-2 | CASSLVISRGAQETQYF | TGTGCCAGCAGCTTAGTGATAAGTCGGGGGGCCCAAGAGACCCAGTACTTC
- | TRBJ2-1 | - | TRBV20-1 | CSARDGAGRNEQFF | TGCAGTGCTAGAGACGGGGCAGGGAGGAATGAGCAGTTCTTC
few | TRBJ1-2 | TRBD1 | TRBV7-9 | CASSYAGQTPYGYTF | TGTGCCAGCAGCTACGCGGGACAGACGCCCTATGGCTACACCTTC
- | TRBJ2-1 | - | TRBV5-4 | CASSSRGGNNEQFF | TGTGCCAGCAGCTCCAGGGGAGGAAACAATGAGCAGTTCTTC
- | TRBJ2-7 | TRBD1 | TRBV2 | CASRARTGGGYEQYF | TGTGCCAGCAGAGCCCGGACAGGGGGGGGATACGAGCAGTACTTC
- | TRBJ1-5 | - | TRBV27 | CASSFSRNANSNQPQHF | TGTGCCAGCAGTTTTAGTCGGAATGCTAATAGCAATCAGCCCCAGCATTTT
few | TRBJ2-7 | TRBD1 | TRBV7-8 | CASSPQTGDYEQYF | TGTGCCAGCAGCCCCCAGACAGGGGACTACGAGCAGTACTTC
few | TRBJ1-1 | - | TRBV6-1 | CASRHTKQGPLNTEAFF | TGTGCCAGCAGACACACCAAACAGGGACCGTTGAACACTGAAGCTTTCTTT
- | TRBJ2-5 | - | TRBV24-1 | CATSEAGRDIQETQYF | TGTGCCACCAGTGAGGCAGGGAGGGACATCCAAGAGACCCAGTACTTC
- | TRBJ2-3 | TRBD2 | TRBV24-1 | CATSGLAGRTDTQYF | TGTGCCACCAGTGGTCTAGCGGGTCGCACAGATACGCAGTATTTT
- | TRBJ2-3 | - | TRBV28 | CASSLLQSPTDTQYF | TGTGCCAGCAGTTTGTTACAGTCCCCCACAGATACGCAGTATTTT
once | TRBJ1-3 | TRBD1 | TRBV6-5 | CASSYQGQGSPSGNTIYF | TGTGCCAGCAGTTACCAAGGACAGGGGTCCCCCTCTGGAAACACCATATATTTT
few | TRBJ1-2 | - | TRBV6-5 | CASSSGKEGLRGYTF | TGTGCCAGCAGTTCCGGCAAGGAGGGTTTAAGGGGCTACACCTTC
- | TRBJ1-5 | - | TRBV2 | CASISDPASQPQHF | TGTGCCAGCATCTCAGACCCGGCATCACAGCCCCAGCATTTT
few | TRBJ2-7 | TRBD2 | TRBV20-1 | CSARSMPSGGRSYSYEQYF | TGCAGTGCTAGATCCATGCCTAGCGGGGGGAGATCCTATTCCTACGAGCAGTACTTC
- | TRBJ1-5 | TRBD1 | TRBV12-5 | CASGSDRGQHNSNQPQHF | TGTGCTAGTGGTTCGGACAGGGGGCAACACAATAGCAATCAGCCCCAGCATTTT
few | TRBJ1-3 | - | TRBV11-2 | CASSPSGGNTIYF | TGTGCCAGCAGCCCAAGCGGTGGAAACACCATATATTTT
- | TRBJ1-1 | - | TRBV27 | CASSRLGAINTEAFF | TGTGCCAGCAGCAGGTTAGGAGCAATAAACACTGAAGCTTTCTTT
- | TRBJ2-1 | TRBD1 | TRBV19 | CASSLGQGTGHEQFF | TGTGCCAGTAGTCTAGGACAGGGAACAGGTCATGAGCAGTTCTTC
once | TRBJ2-7 | - | TRBV20-1 | CSAAPGGQYF | TGCAGTGCCGCTCCCGGTGGGCAGTACTTC